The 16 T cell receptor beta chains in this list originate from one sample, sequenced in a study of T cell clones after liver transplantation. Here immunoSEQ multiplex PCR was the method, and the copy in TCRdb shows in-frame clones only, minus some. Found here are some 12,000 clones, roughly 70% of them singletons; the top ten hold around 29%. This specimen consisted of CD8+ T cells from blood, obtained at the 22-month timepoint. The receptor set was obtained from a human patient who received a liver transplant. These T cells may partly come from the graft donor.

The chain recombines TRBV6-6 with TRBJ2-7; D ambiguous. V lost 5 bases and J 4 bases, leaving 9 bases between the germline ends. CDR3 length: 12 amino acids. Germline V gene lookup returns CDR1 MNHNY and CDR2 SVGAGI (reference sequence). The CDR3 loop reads CASSPRTYEQYF. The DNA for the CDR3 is TGTGCCAGCAGTCCAAGGACGTACGAGCAGTACTTC.

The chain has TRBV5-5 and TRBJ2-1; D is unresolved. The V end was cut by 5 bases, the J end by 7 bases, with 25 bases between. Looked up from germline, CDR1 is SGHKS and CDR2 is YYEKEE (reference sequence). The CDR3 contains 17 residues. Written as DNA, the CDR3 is TGTGCCAGCAGTCATCCCGCCGGCGTCCAAGGTCGGAATGAGCAGTTCTTC. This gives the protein CASSHPAGVQGRNEQFF.

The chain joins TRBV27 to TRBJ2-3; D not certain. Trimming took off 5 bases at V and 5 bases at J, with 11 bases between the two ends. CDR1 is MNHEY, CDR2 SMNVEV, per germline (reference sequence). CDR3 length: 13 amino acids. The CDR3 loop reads CASSPAHLDTQYF. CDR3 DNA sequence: TGTGCCAGCAGTCCCGCCCATTTAGATACGCAGTATTTT.

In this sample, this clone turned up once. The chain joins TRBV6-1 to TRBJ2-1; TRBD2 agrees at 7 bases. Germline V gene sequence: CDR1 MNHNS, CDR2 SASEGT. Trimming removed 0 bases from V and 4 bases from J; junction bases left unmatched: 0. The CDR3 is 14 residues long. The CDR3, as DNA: TGTGCCAGCAGTGAAGCGGGAGGGTACAATGAGCAGTTCTTC. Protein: CASSEAGGYNEQFF.

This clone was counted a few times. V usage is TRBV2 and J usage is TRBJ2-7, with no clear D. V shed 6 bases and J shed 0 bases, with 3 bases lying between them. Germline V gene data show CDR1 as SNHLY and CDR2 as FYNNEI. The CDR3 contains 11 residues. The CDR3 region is CASRVSYEQYF. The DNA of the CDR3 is TGTGCCAGCAGGGTCTCCTACGAGCAGTACTTC. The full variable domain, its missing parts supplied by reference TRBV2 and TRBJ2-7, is EPEVTQTPSHQVTQMGQEVILRCVPISNHLYFYWYRQILGQKVEFLVSFYNNEISEKSEIFDDQFSVERPDGSNFTLKIRSTKLEDSAMYFCASRVSYEQYFGPGTRLTVT.

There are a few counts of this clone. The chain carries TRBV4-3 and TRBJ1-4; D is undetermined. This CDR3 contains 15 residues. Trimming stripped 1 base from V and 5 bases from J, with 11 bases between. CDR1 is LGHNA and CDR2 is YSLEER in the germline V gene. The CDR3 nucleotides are TGCGCCAGCAGCCAAGGATCGTCGTTGAATGAAAAACTGTTTTTT. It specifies CASSQGSSLNEKLFF.

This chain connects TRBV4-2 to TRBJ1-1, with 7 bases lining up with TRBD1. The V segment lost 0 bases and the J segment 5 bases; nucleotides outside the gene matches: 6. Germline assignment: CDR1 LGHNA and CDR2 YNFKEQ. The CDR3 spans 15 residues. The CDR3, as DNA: TGTGCCAGCAGCCAAGATCGCCCAGGGGGGACTGAAGCTTTCTTT. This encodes CASSQDRPGGTEAFF.

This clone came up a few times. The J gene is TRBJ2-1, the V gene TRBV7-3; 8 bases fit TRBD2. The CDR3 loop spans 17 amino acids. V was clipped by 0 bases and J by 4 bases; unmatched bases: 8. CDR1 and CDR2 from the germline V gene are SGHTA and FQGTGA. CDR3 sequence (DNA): TGTGCCAGCAGCTTAACTGAGGGACTAGTAGGATACAATGAGCAGTTCTTC. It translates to CASSLTEGLVGYNEQFF.

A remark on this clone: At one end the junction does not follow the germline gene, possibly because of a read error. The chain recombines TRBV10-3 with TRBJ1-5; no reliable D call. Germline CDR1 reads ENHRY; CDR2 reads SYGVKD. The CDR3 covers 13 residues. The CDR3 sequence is CASSEASNQPQHF. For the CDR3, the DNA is TGTGCCAGCAGTGAGGCAAGCAATCAGCCCCAGCATTTT.

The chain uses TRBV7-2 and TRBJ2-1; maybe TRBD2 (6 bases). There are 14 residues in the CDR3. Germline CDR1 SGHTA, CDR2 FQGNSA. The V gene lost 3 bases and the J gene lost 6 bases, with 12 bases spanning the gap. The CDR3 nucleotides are TGTGCCAGCAGCTTTCGGGACTCTCGCAATGAGCAGTTCTTC. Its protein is CASSFRDSRNEQFF.

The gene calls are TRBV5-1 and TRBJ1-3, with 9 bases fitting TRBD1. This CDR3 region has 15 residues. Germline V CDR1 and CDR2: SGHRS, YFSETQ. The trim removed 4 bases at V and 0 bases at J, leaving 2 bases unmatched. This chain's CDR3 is CASSPDRGSGNTIYF. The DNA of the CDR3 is TGCGCCAGCAGCCCGGACAGGGGCTCTGGAAACACCATATATTTT.

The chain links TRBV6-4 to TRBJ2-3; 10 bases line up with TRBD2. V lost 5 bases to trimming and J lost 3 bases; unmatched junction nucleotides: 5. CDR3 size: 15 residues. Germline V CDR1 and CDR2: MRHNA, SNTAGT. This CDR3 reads CASSTSAGGTDTQYF. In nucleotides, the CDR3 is TGTGCCAGCAGTACCTCAGCGGGGGGGACAGATACGCAGTATTTT.

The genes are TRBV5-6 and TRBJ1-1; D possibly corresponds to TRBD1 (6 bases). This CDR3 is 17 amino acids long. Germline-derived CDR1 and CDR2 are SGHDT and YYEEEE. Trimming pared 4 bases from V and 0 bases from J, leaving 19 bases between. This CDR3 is CASSAMRRGLMNTEAFF. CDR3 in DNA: TGTGCCAGCAGCGCCATGCGCAGGGGACTTATGAACACTGAAGCTTTCTTT.

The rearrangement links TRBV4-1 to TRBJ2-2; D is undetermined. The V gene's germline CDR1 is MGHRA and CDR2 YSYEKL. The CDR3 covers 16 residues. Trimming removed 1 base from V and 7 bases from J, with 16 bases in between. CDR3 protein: CASSQVLVSRGGELFF. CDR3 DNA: TGCGCCAGCAGCCAAGTGTTAGTATCGAGAGGCGGGGAGCTGTTTTTT.

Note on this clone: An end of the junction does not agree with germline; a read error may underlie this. The CDR3 here is CASSLGALRGYEQYF. The CDR3 DNA reads as TGTGCCAGCAGTTTAGGGGCGCTTCGAGGCTACGAGCAGTACTTC. The V call is TRBV7-2, the J call TRBJ2-7; tentatively, D is TRBD1 (5 bases). The CDR3 runs to 15 residues. The germline V gene has CDR1 SGHTA and CDR2 FQGNSA.

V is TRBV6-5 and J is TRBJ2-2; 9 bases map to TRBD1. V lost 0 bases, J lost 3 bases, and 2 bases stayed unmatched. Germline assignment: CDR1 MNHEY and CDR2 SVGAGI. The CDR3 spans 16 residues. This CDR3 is CASSYSTGGHTGELFF. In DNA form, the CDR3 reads TGTGCCAGCAGTTACTCGACAGGGGGTCACACCGGGGAGCTGTTTTTT.